This TCR beta chain was identified during a study of T-cell reconstitution after alpha-beta-depleted transplantation in children (dated by TCRdb to 2015 to 2016). Regarding the research as a whole: Using TCR repertoire profiling, the study followed T-cell immune reconstitution in a quantitative way in children after TCRalphabeta/CD19-depleted allogeneic hematopoietic cell transplantation.

To prepare the library, PCR was applied. The data were produced on an Illumina HiSeq 2500. TCR library preparation used molecular barcoding, with unique molecular identifiers applied to normalize quantification of the TCRbeta repertoire. TCRdb redid the processing of the public reads, applying fastp at Q25 and MiXCR, and retained in-frame beta chains. Records with the same CDR3 protein are collapsed into one entry carrying the most frequent genes and DNA. The sample contains 150,000 to 200,000 distinct CDR3 sequences, approximately 10% of them found a single time. The ten biggest clones cover roughly 13% of the sample. The label giving this sample's treatment or condition can be read as: allogeneic hematopoietic cell transplantation with graft depleted of TCRalphabeta T cells and CD19 B cells. Transplant recipients were children who received TCRalphabeta/CD19-depleted allogeneic hematopoietic cell grafts.

CDR1 and CDR2, per the germline V gene (reference sequence), are DFQATT and SNEGSKA. Relative to germline, V is missing 3 bases and J is missing 0 bases, with 26 bases of the junction outside any gene match. The CDR3 runs 22 residues from the cysteine to the phenylalanine. This entry keeps only the CDR3 DNA: 66 bases, framed from base 1. General findings and caveats noted by the study authors: Hyperexpanded clone frequencies declined over subsequent months; after one year, T-cell counts and TCRbeta diversity were mostly attributed to newly produced T cells. The apparently early alphabetaT-cell count recovery about two months after transplant was reportedly dependent on only several hundred rapidly expanded clones derived from non-depleted graft cells. In some patients, high TCRbeta diversity at day 60 was attributed to recipient T cells and intrathymic progenitors that had survived conditioning.

On this clonotype: Its antigen is unknown. Base qualities are not recorded, but no much larger clone differs from it by a single base.

Sample: PBMCs, taken before TCRalphabeta/CD19-depleted stem cell transplant. The chain links TRBV20-1 with TRBJ2-1, with 7 bases in between that match TRBD2. The sequence derives from a boy between 2 and 10 years old with acute myeloid leukemia, due to receive a stem cell transplant. The DNA sequence follows: TGCAGTGCTAGTGGCGGGGTCCTTAGTGCTAGCGGAGAATTAAGCTCCTACAATGAGCAGTTCTTC. Its protein product is CSASGGVLSASGELSSYNEQFF.